This T cell receptor (beta chain) was recovered during a study of blood T cell repertoires in COVID-19. CDR3 length equals 14 residues. Germline loops: CDR1 SNHLY, CDR2 FYNNEI. V lost 1 base and J lost 5; bases outside the gene matches: 3. Clinical histories supplied by participants themselves formed the basis of cohort assignment. This table comes from immunoSEQ multiplex PCR, and its TCRdb copy is limited to in-frame clones, with some not included. The sample comprises 120,000 to 150,000 clones, roughly 88% of which are singletons, and 0.95% to 1.5% rests with the top ten. This sequence was found in a woman aged 30 to 39 with acute COVID-19. Sequencing was carried out using PBMCs or T cells enriched from blood (not recorded which). The gene calls are TRBV2 and TRBJ1-2; 8 bases agree with TRBD1. CDR3 region: CASSEGRQGYGYTF. DNA for the CDR3: TGTGCCAGCAGTGAAGGTAGACAGGGGTATGGCTACACCTTC.